The clone carrying this TCR beta chain was counted a few times. Its antigen is not known. This entry is derived from a study of blood T cells in healthy people across ages. Individuals who donated were healthy Caucasians from Russia aged about 6 to 100. Researchers report isolating at least 7 million PBMCs per sample. The second PCR ran about 7 to 12 cycles with a sample-barcoded 5' primer and J-beta primers. TCRdb itself ran the 5' RACE reads through MiXCR, one entry per CDR3 protein. The sample includes 650,000 to 1,000,000 distinct CDR3 sequences, roughly 40% seen only once; the top ten take 10% to 15%. Findings and caveats of the study: When set beside aged donors, long-lived donors presented more naive CD4+ cells and higher diversity. A strong correlation was seen between TCR beta diversity and naive T cell percentage.

Germline CDR1 is SEHNR and CDR2 is FQNEAQ (reference sequence). This CDR3 region has 13 residues. V was pared by 3 bases and J by 7 bases, with 10 bases between. The sequenced sample was blood. The chain combines TRBV7-9 with TRBJ2-1, with a possible D match to TRBD1 (5 bases). The receptor was isolated from a young man in good health. The CDR3 spells CASSLSGQNEQFF. The CDR3 DNA follows: TGTGCCAGCAGCTTGTCAGGGCAGAATGAGCAGTTCTTC.